The 28 T cell receptor beta chains below were found in one sample sequenced in a study of CD4 and CD8 cells across lung adenocarcinoma regions. MiXCR, run by TCRdb on the PCR reads, gives a single entry per CDR3 protein. This table holds tens of thousands of distinct CDR3 sequences, roughly half found once. Sequencing was done on a sample of CD8+ T cells from the center of a lung tumor. These TCRs come from a male donor with lung adenocarcinoma. The CD4 and CD8 labels of this study may be unreliable.

The chain links TRBV6-1 to TRBJ1-6, with 8 bases fitting TRBD1. The CDR3 loop spans 14 amino acids. CDR1 MNHNS and CDR2 SASEGT come from the germline V gene. V was clipped by 6 bases and J by 5 bases; unmatched bases: 3. CDR3 DNA: TGTGCCAGCAGACTGACAGGGGATAATTCACCCCTCCACTTT. This codes for CASRLTGDNSPLHF.

The table lists this clonotype with a few counts. This sequence joins TRBV7-9 and TRBJ2-7; 9 positions match TRBD2. Germline trimming cut 7 bases from V and 9 bases from J; bases unmatched to any gene: 13. CDR3 size: 14 residues. Germline values: CDR1 SEHNR, CDR2 FQNEAQ (reference sequence). The CDR3 nucleotides read TGTGCCAGCAATATGGCGGGAGGGCAAATGACGCAGTACTTC. This encodes CASNMAGGQMTQYF.

This clonotype was seen repeatedly, ten times or more. This chain joins TRBV6-4 and TRBJ2-2; 10 nucleotides line up with TRBD1. The CDR3 is made up of 17 amino acids. J lost 0 bases, V lost 6 bases, and 7 bases had no gene match. From germline, CDR1 is MRHNA and CDR2 SNTAGT. CDR3 nucleotide sequence: TGTGCCAGCAGCCGCTCCGGGACAGGGGCGAACACCGGGGAGCTGTTTTTT. It yields the protein CASSRSGTGANTGELFF.

Only a few counts were recorded for this clonotype. DNA of the CDR3: TGTGCCAGCAGCTCGACAGGGAAGAATTCACCCCTCCACTTT. The encoded protein is CASSSTGKNSPLHF. The chain joins TRBV3-1 to TRBJ1-6; 7 bases agree with TRBD1. Germline V gives CDR1 LGHDT, CDR2 YNNKEL (reference sequence). The length of the CDR3 is 14 residues. V trimming: 5 bases; J trimming: 7 bases; junction bases outside the gene matches: 5.

This clonotype appeared once. An end of the junction does not agree with germline; a read error may underlie this. The rearrangement uses TRBV7-2 and TRBJ2-3; TRBD2 might be the D (5 bases). The CDR3 is 15 residues long. Per the germline V gene, CDR1 is SGHTA and CDR2 is FQGNSA. CDR3 region: CARGLHAGSTDTQYF. CDR3 nucleotide sequence: TGTGCCAGGGGCCTCCATGCTGGGAGCACAGATACGCAGTACTTT.

CDR3 residues: CAGGPGGRSTETQYF. CDR3 nucleotides: TGTGCCGGGGGGCCGGGCGGCCGTAGCACAGAGACCCAGTACTTC. V gene TRBV10-3 combines with J gene TRBJ2-5; D tentatively fits TRBD1 or TRBD2 (6 bases each). This CDR3 has 15 amino acids. Looked up from germline, CDR1 is ENHRY and CDR2 is SYGVKD. Trimming stripped 11 bases from V and 4 bases from J, with 23 bases between.

This clonotype appeared a few times. V gene TRBV6-1 combines with J gene TRBJ2-5; TRBD1 matches 7 bases. The end of the DNA aligns better with TRBJ2-3, so the J call may be wrong. The CDR3 runs to 14 residues. Germline-derived CDR1 and CDR2 are MNHNS and SASEGT. The CDR3 here is CAGRGGGEPETQYF. In DNA, the CDR3 is TGTGCGGGCAGAGGGGGCGGAGAGCCAGAGACCCAGTATTTT.

On this clonotype itself: A much larger clonotype is one base distant, so this may be a read error. This chain connects TRBV4-1 to TRBJ2-4; TRBD2 is a possible D gene (5 bases). This CDR3 comprises 15 residues. The germline gives CDR1 MGHRA, CDR2 YSYEKL. CDR3 coding DNA: TGCGCCAGCAGCCAAACTGGGCTAGCCAAAAAGATTCAGTACTTC. Protein product: CASSQTGLAKKIQYF.

This clonotype was seen only once. The chain employs TRBV25-1 and TRBJ2-2, with D maybe TRBD2 (6 bases). V shed 1 base and J shed 16 bases, with 28 bases lying between them. This CDR3 comprises 17 residues. Germline-derived CDR1 and CDR2 are MGHDK and SYGVNS. In DNA, the CDR3 is TGTGCCAGCAGTGAATCAGGCGGGGCAGCTAGCGCCGAGGCGCAGTTTTTT. Its protein is CASSESGGAASAEAQFF.

The chain couples TRBV12-3 or TRBV12-4 to TRBJ1-2; weak D call: TRBD1 (5 bases). The CDR3 spans 17 residues. V lost 1 base, J lost 4 bases, and 19 bases lay in between. CDR3 region: CASSLGGDPVTRYGYTF. CDR3 in DNA: TGTGCCAGCAGTTTAGGGGGGGACCCGGTTACACGCTATGGCTACACCTTC.

This clonotype is categorized as medium-sized. The chain has TRBV27 and TRBJ2-1; 8 nucleotides align to TRBD2. Germline CDR1 MNHEY, CDR2 SMNVEV (reference sequence). V lost 3 bases, J lost 12 bases, and 10 bases stayed unmatched. CDR3 length: 14 amino acids. The CDR3 nucleotides are TGTGCCAGCAGTTTTTTCGGGAGGGGAGGGTCGCAGTTCTTC. Translation gives CASSFFGRGGSQFF.

This clonotype rates as medium-sized (0.01 to 0.1%). The chain recombines TRBV6-1 with TRBJ2-5; TRBD1 aligns across 9 bases. In germline, CDR1 is MNHNS, CDR2 SASEGT. V lost 4 bases to trimming and J lost 4 bases; unmatched junction nucleotides: 1. The CDR3 is 13 amino acids. The CDR3 sequence is CASSADRGETQYF. As DNA, the CDR3 is TGTGCCAGCAGTGCGGACAGGGGAGAGACCCAGTACTTC.

This clonotype has a handful of counts. The J gene is TRBJ1-2, the V gene TRBV6-5; a possible D gene is TRBD1 (6 bases). This CDR3 region has 14 residues. Looked up from germline, CDR1 is MNHEY and CDR2 is SVGAGI. V lost 0 bases to trimming and J lost 8 bases, with 13 bases between them. DNA for the CDR3: TGTGCCAGCAGTTACTCTGCGGACAGCCCCGGCTACACCTTC. This encodes CASSYSADSPGYTF.

Regarding this clonotype: An end of the junction does not agree with germline; a read error may underlie this. This chain uses TRBV6-1 with TRBJ2-4; the D call may be TRBD1 or TRBD2 (5 bases each). The J call could be wrong; TRBJ2-1 is a better fit for the DNA end. This CDR3 has 15 residues. Germline loops: CDR1 MNHNS, CDR2 SASEGT. The CDR3 region has the DNA TGTTCCAGGAGGCCCGGGGCAGTTTACCAAAACATTCAGTTCTTC. Its translation: CSRRPGAVYQNIQFF.

Points on this clonotype: This may arise from a read error, as a much more abundant clone is one base away. Since no conserved phenylalanine or tryptophan closes the CDR3, a read error is the likely cause. The chain links TRBV6-1 to TRBJ2-1, with a possible D match to TRBD2 (6 bases). The V end lost 8 bases, the J end lost 8 bases, and 7 bases lay between the germline ends. This CDR3 contains 10 residues. Germline V gene lookup returns CDR1 MNHNS and CDR2 SASEGT. In DNA form, the CDR3 reads TGTGCCAGCGGGGACTATGAGCAGTTCTTA. Translation gives CASGDYEQFL.

This chain's CDR3 is CSAIVRDGRGGITEAFF. The CDR3 bases are TGCAGTGCTATCGTCAGGGACGGGAGGGGAGGCATCACTGAAGCTTTCTTT. V is TRBV20-1 and J is TRBJ1-1; D is perhaps TRBD1 (5 bases). Trimming pared 4 bases from V and 4 bases from J, leaving 25 bases between. Germline CDR1 DFQATT, CDR2 SNEGSKA (reference sequence). The CDR3 extends over 17 amino acids.

The chain couples TRBV6-1 to TRBJ1-6; D gene ambiguous. Germline V gene sequence: CDR1 MNHNS, CDR2 SASEGT. The CDR3 is made up of 17 amino acids. The V end lost 1 base, the J end lost 8 bases, and 18 bases lay between the germline ends. In nucleotides, the CDR3 is TGTGCCAGCAGTGAAGTAGGGCCGGCCGATGGGTATTCACCCCTCCACTTT. Residues: CASSEVGPADGYSPLHF.

Remarks on this clonotype: The junction departs from the called germline gene at one end, perhaps through a read error. The V gene is TRBV10-2, the J gene TRBJ2-3; 7 positions agree with TRBD2. This CDR3 has 12 residues. Germline V lookup: CDR1 WSHSY, CDR2 SAAADI. The CDR3 region has the DNA TGCGCCGGGAGGGGAGGCACAGATACTCAGTATTTT. This sequence encodes CAGRGGTDTQYF.

This clonotype has more than one count but fewer than ten. The chain carries TRBV4-2 and TRBJ1-1; maybe TRBD1 (5 bases). The CDR3 is 15 amino acids. The germline CDR1 and CDR2 sequences are LGHNA and YNFKEQ. V gave up 4 bases and J gave up 1 base, with 13 bases separating them. This CDR3 is CASSLLDKQNTEAFF. DNA of the CDR3: TGTGCCAGCAGCCTATTGGACAAACAGAACACTGAAGCTTTCTTT.

This clonotype showed up just a few times. The chain employs TRBV12-3 or TRBV12-4 and TRBJ1-3; D uncertain. The CDR3 sequence is 14 residues long. The V and J ends lost 6 bases and 0 bases respectively, with 9 bases between them. This CDR3 reads CASRGSSSGNTIYF. DNA of the CDR3: TGTGCCAGCAGGGGATCGAGCTCTGGAAACACCATATATTTT.

J is TRBJ2-1 and V is TRBV20-1, with D uncertain. V lost 3 bases, J lost 6 bases, and 18 bases lay in between. Germline V gene data show CDR1 as DFQATT and CDR2 as SNEGSKA (reference sequence). The CDR3 has 15 residues. CDR3 nucleotides: TGCAGTGCTAGTAGCCGAGACGAACTATTCAATGAGCAGTTCTTC. It encodes CSASSRDELFNEQFF.

This clonotype was seen ten or more times. V and J are TRBV12-3 or TRBV12-4 and TRBJ1-6, with TRBD1 matching 8 bases. This CDR3 is 16 amino acids long. Unmatched junction bases numbered 5, after V lost 3 bases and J lost 4 bases. This CDR3 reads CASSLGTGLYNSPLHF. The DNA for the CDR3 is TGTGCCAGCAGTTTGGGGACAGGACTATATAATTCACCCCTCCACTTT.

This clonotype was recorded once. The rearrangement joins TRBV11-2 to TRBJ1-5; the D gene is possibly TRBD1 (6 bases). The length of the CDR3 is 15 residues. Trimming stripped 2 bases from V and 6 bases from J, with 14 bases between. Germline V CDR1 and CDR2: SGHAT, FQNNGV. CDR3 in amino acids: CASSLTGKVRQPQHF. The CDR3 DNA is TGTGCCAGCAGCTTAACAGGGAAGGTCCGTCAGCCCCAGCATTTT.

This clonotype was seen many times. The chain combines TRBV6-1 with TRBJ2-1, with 7 positions matching TRBD2. Losses at the gene ends were 2 bases for V and 2 bases for J; bases not matched to a gene: 3. In germline, CDR1 is MNHNS, CDR2 SASEGT. CDR3 length equals 15 residues. The CDR3 region is CASSEWLAAYNEQFF. The CDR3, as DNA: TGTGCCAGCAGTGAATGGCTAGCGGCCTACAATGAGCAGTTCTTC.

A few counts support this clonotype. The gene calls are TRBV6-1 and TRBJ2-1; the D gene could be TRBD1 or TRBD2 (5 bases each). V lost 5 bases, J lost 13 bases, and 12 bases lay in between. The CDR3 loop spans 11 amino acids. Germline values: CDR1 MNHNS, CDR2 SASEGT. The CDR3 nucleotides are TGTGCCAGCAGTCGGGATCGGGACCAGTTCTTC. This codes for CASSRDRDQFF.

This clonotype was seen ten or more times. The CDR3 region has the DNA TGTGCCAGCAGTTTATTGGGGACTAGCGGGAGGGCAGATACGCAGTATTTT. It translates to CASSLLGTSGRADTQYF. The chain recombines TRBV27 with TRBJ2-3; 16 bases match TRBD2. Germline trimming cut 1 base from V and 4 bases from J; bases unmatched to any gene: 2. The CDR3 is made up of 17 amino acids. Per the germline V gene, CDR1 is MNHEY and CDR2 is SMNVEV (reference sequence).

A few counts support this clonotype. This chain joins TRBV6-1 and TRBJ2-3; 8 bases map to TRBD2. CDR1 is MNHNS, CDR2 SASEGT, per germline. CDR3 length: 15 amino acids. After removal of 4 bases from V and 0 bases from J, the junction contained 3 bases not matched to a gene. The CDR3 here is CASSVVAGSTDTQYF. The DNA of the CDR3 is TGTGCCAGCAGTGTGGTAGCGGGGAGCACAGATACGCAGTATTTT.

As to this clonotype: A junction end diverges from the germline sequence, so it may reflect a read error. This rearrangement joins TRBV7-2 to TRBJ2-3, with D perhaps given as TRBD1 or TRBD2 (6 bases each). The J call could be wrong; TRBJ2-7 is a better fit for the DNA end. Per the germline V gene, CDR1 is SGHTA and CDR2 is FQGNSA. CDR3 size: 15 residues. The CDR3 here is CASGLGGCATDTQYF. The CDR3, as DNA: TGTGCCAGCGGCTTAGGGGGGTGCGCCACAGATACGCAGTACTTC.